One TCR beta chain is described in this entry. The sample is drawn from a study of blood T cell repertoires in COVID-19. Study-wide background: The United States, Italy and Spain were the sources of the acute and convalescent COVID-19 samples. The analysed material was cDNA or gDNA that came from T cells, B-cell-depleted T cells, or PBMCs.

CDR1 and CDR2 from the germline V gene are SGHTA and FQGNSA. CDR3 size: 16 residues. J gave up 0 bases and V 4 bases, and 5 bases lay outside the gene matches. In the study's own analysis: Amplification with reference gene primers provided the estimates of nucleated cell counts. The protocol was immunoSEQ multiplex PCR, while the TCRdb copy is restricted to in-frame clones and leaves out a portion. V and J calls and clone size are copied from that table; D and trimming were computed from the DNA. The data show more than 250,000 clones, 83% seen once. Sample: peripheral blood. The source is a woman aged 50 to 60 with acute or convalescent COVID-19. The V call is TRBV7-2, the J call TRBJ2-3; TRBD2 agrees at 9 bases. CDR3 in DNA: TGTGCCAGCAGCTATCTAGCGGGGCTGAGCACAGATACGCAGTATTTT. Protein: CASSYLAGLSTDTQYF.